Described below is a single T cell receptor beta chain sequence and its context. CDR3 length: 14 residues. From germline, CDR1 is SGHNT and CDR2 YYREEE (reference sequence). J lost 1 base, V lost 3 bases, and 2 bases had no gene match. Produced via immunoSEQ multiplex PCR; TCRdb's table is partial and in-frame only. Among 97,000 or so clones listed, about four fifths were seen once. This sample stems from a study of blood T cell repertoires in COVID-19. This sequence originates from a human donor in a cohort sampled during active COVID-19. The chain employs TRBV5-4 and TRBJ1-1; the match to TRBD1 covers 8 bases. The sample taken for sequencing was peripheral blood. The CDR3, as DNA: TGTGCCAGCAGCTCCGGACAGGGGAACACTGAAGCTTTCTTT. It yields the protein CASSSGQGNTEAFF.